The 27 T cell receptor beta chains below come from one sample, sequenced in a study of blood T cell repertoires in COVID-19. Using immunoSEQ multiplex PCR, the repertoire was profiled, and TCRdb retains in-frame clones only, with some absent. Of about 150,000 clones in the sample, approximately 82% were seen once. Sequenced input: peripheral blood. These TCRs come from a woman in her seventies who had recovered from COVID-19.

In its sample, this clone was seen a few times. This CDR3 is also generated by other DNA sequences in the sample. This chain links TRBV5-1 with TRBJ1-5; TRBD1 agrees at 11 bases. CDR3 length: 15 residues. The V gene end was trimmed by 4 bases and the J gene end by 2 bases; junction bases not matched to a gene: 2. Looked up from germline, CDR1 is SGHRS and CDR2 is YFSETQ. The CDR3, as DNA: TGCGCCAGCAGCCCGGGACAGGGGGGCAATCAGCCCCAGCATTTT. It encodes CASSPGQGGNQPQHF. Looking up the rest from reference TRBV5-1 and TRBJ1-5 gives the full variable domain: KAGVTQTPRYLIKTRGQQVTLSCSPISGHRSVSWYQQTPGQGLQFLFEYFSETQRNKGNFPGRFSGRQFSNSRSEMNVSTLELGDSALYLCASSPGQGGNQPQHFGDGTRLSIL.

The chain combines TRBV5-1 with TRBJ2-1; 12 bases map to TRBD1. Looked up from germline, CDR1 is SGHRS and CDR2 is YFSETQ. Unmatched junction bases numbered 8, after V lost 1 base and J lost 9 bases. The length of the CDR3 is 16 residues. Here the CDR3 DNA reads TGCGCCAGCAGCTTGCCCCCCGGGACAGGGGGCGGTGAGCAGTTCTTC. Encoded protein: CASSLPPGTGGGEQFF. Based on the CDR3 plus reference TRBV5-1 and TRBJ2-1, the full variable domain is KAGVTQTPRYLIKTRGQQVTLSCSPISGHRSVSWYQQTPGQGLQFLFEYFSETQRNKGNFPGRFSGRQFSNSRSEMNVSTLELGDSALYLCASSLPPGTGGGEQFFGPGTRLTVL.

The chain links TRBV30 to TRBJ1-5; D unresolved. This CDR3 has 13 residues. The V end lost 0 bases, the J end lost 6 bases, and 9 bases lay between the germline ends. Germline-derived CDR1 and CDR2 are GTSNPN and SVGIG (reference sequence). CDR3 nucleotide sequence: TGTGCCTGGAGTGTAGAGATTGGTCAGCCCCAGCATTTT. Amino acid sequence: CAWSVEIGQPQHF.

The count of this clone is one. The rearrangement links TRBV6-5 to TRBJ1-1; 9 bases agree with TRBD1. This CDR3 comprises 15 residues. V shed 6 bases and J 4 bases; nucleotides not matched to a gene: 9. Germline CDR1 and CDR2: MNHEY and SVGAGI. The CDR3, as DNA: TGTGCCAGCAGCCAACAGGGGGCAGGATTCACTGAAGCTTTCTTT. Translated, it gives CASSQQGAGFTEAFF.

This clone has a handful of counts. This rearrangement joins TRBV21-1 to TRBJ2-7; the DNA was not compared with TRBD2, the D call given in the table. TRBV21-1 is a listed pseudogene. CDR3 length equals 11 residues. The CDR3 here is CASSKGGEQYF. The CDR3 bases are TGTGCCAGCAGCAAGGGGGGCGAGCAGTACTTC.

The rearrangement uses TRBV10-2 and TRBJ2-1; 9 bases align to TRBD2. Looked up from germline, CDR1 is WSHSY and CDR2 is SAAADI. The CDR3 extends over 16 amino acids. With 5 bases clipped from V and 6 bases from J, the junction kept 11 bases outside the gene matches. The CDR3 loop reads CASSSTAGGAFNEQFF. Here the CDR3 DNA reads TGCGCCAGCAGTTCCACAGCGGGAGGAGCCTTCAATGAGCAGTTCTTC.

The chain uses TRBV3-1 (or the pseudogene TRBV3-2) and TRBJ2-3; 7 bases fit TRBD2. Germline CDR1 and CDR2: LGHDT and YNNKEL (reference sequence). CDR3 length: 15 residues. Trimming cost V 6 bases and J 1 base; bases outside gene matches: 7. The CDR3 here is CASRTTSVRTDTQYF. As DNA, the CDR3 is TGTGCCAGCAGGACAACTAGCGTTCGCACAGATACGCAGTATTTT.

V gene TRBV28 combines with J gene TRBJ1-2, with D perhaps matching TRBD1 (6 bases). CDR3 size: 13 residues. Trimming stripped 6 bases from V and 4 bases from J, with 12 bases between. Germline V gives CDR1 MDHEN, CDR2 SYDVKM. CDR3 coding DNA: TGTGCCAGCAGCCCCAGGGGCGGCTATGGCTACACCTTC. Translating it yields CASSPRGGYGYTF.

The V and J genes are TRBV10-3 and TRBJ1-1; 7 bases fit TRBD1. J lost 4 bases, V lost 9 bases, and 5 bases had no gene match. The CDR3 extends over 12 amino acids. CDR1 and CDR2 from the germline V gene are ENHRY and SYGVKD. CDR3 in amino acids: CAIGTVGTEAFF. In DNA form, the CDR3 reads TGTGCCATTGGGACAGTTGGCACTGAAGCTTTCTTT.

The genes are TRBV20-1 and TRBJ1-1; no reliable D call. This CDR3 spans 11 amino acids. Germline V gives CDR1 DFQATT, CDR2 SNEGSKA (reference sequence). V lost 6 bases and J lost 4, with 9 bases in between. The CDR3 DNA reads as TGCAGTGCCATAGAGAGCACTGAAGCTTTCTTT. This codes for CSAIESTEAFF.

The chain combines TRBV11-3 with TRBJ2-3; the match to TRBD2 covers 8 bases. CDR3 length equals 12 residues. V trimming: 8 bases; J trimming: 5 bases; junction bases outside the gene matches: 3. CDR1 SGHNT and CDR2 YENEEA come from the germline V gene. CDR3 protein: CASGSGRDTQYF. In DNA, the CDR3 is TGTGCCAGCGGCAGCGGGAGAGATACGCAGTATTTT.

The chain is built from TRBV2 and TRBJ1-1, with D unresolved. Deletions cut 11 bases from V and 4 bases from J, with 14 bases between. The germline V gene encodes CDR1 SNHLY and CDR2 FYNNEI. This CDR3 region has 12 residues. Here the CDR3 DNA reads TGTGCCGGGGAGGAGGTGGGCACTGAAGCTTTCTTT. Translated, it gives CAGEEVGTEAFF.

The CDR3 DNA reads TGCGCCAGCAGCTCAACTCTGACTAGCGGGGTCGCAGATACGCAGTATTTT. This sequence encodes CASSSTLTSGVADTQYF. The chain links TRBV5-1 to TRBJ2-3; 11 bases are a match to TRBD2. Germline lookup yields CDR1 SGHRS and CDR2 YFSETQ. Trimming cost V 3 bases and J 4 bases; bases outside gene matches: 10. The CDR3 is made up of 17 amino acids.

This clone was seen a few times. This chain joins TRBV30 and TRBJ2-7; 9 bases are shared with TRBD2. The CDR3 is 14 residues long. The germline V gene encodes CDR1 GTSNPN and CDR2 SVGIG (reference sequence). Trimming cost V 2 bases and J 9 bases; bases outside gene matches: 11. CDR3 sequence (DNA): TGTGCCTGGAGTAGAGGGACTAGCACTTCGATGCAGTACTTC. It encodes CAWSRGTSTSMQYF.

CDR3 in amino acids: CASSGLEGANVLTF. The CDR3 DNA reads as TGTGCCAGCAGTGGCCTCGAGGGTGCCAACGTCCTGACTTTC. V usage is TRBV2 and J usage is TRBJ2-6; tentatively, D is TRBD2 (5 bases). CDR3 length: 14 amino acids. CDR1 is SNHLY and CDR2 is FYNNEI in the germline V gene. V lost 4 bases to trimming and J lost 7 bases, with 11 bases between them.

The rearrangement links TRBV7-8 to TRBJ1-1; unclear D gene. The germline V and J ends were trimmed by 5 bases and 4 bases, with 26 bases remaining between them. The germline CDR1 and CDR2 sequences are SGHVS and FQNEAQ. This CDR3 comprises 18 residues. CDR3 in amino acids: CASSTSWNPGVGGTEAFF. The CDR3 region has the DNA TGTGCCAGCAGCACCTCATGGAACCCGGGAGTCGGTGGCACTGAAGCTTTCTTT. Looking up the rest from reference TRBV7-8 and TRBJ1-1 gives the full variable domain: GAGVSQSPRYKVAKRGQDVALRCDPISGHVSLFWYQQALGQGPEFLTYFQNEAQLDKSGLPSDRFFAERPEGSVSTLKIQRTQQEDSAVYLCASSTSWNPGVGGTEAFFGQGTRLTVV.

V gene TRBV7-3 combines with J gene TRBJ1-1; no definite D call. With 0 bases removed from V and 1 base from J, the gap between germline ends came to 6 bases. CDR1 is SGHTA and CDR2 is FQGTGA in the germline V gene. This CDR3 spans 14 amino acids. CDR3 nucleotide sequence: TGTGCCAGCAGCTTAACGACACGGAACACTGAAGCTTTCTTT. As protein: CASSLTTRNTEAFF.

This sequence joins TRBV7-3 and TRBJ2-7, with TRBD2 identical over 13 bases. Germline values: CDR1 SGHTA, CDR2 FQGTGA. The V gene end was trimmed by 5 bases and the J gene end by 0 bases; junction bases not matched to a gene: 1. The CDR3 runs 15 residues. The CDR3 region has the DNA TGTGCCAGCAGCACTAGCGGGGGGGCCTCCTACGAGCAGTACTTC. Amino acid sequence: CASSTSGGASYEQYF.

This chain uses TRBV27 with TRBJ1-2; maybe TRBD1 (5 bases). CDR3 length: 15 amino acids. The ends were cut back, 5 bases at V and 0 bases at J, with 13 bases in the middle. Germline CDR1 MNHEY, CDR2 SMNVEV (reference sequence). CDR3 sequence (DNA): TGTGCCAGCAGTCCCAGGGTCGCCGCTAACTATGGCTACACCTTC. This gives the protein CASSPRVAANYGYTF.

The rearrangement uses TRBV3-1 (or the pseudogene TRBV3-2) and TRBJ2-2, with TRBD2 identical over 13 bases. The CDR3 spans 16 residues. Trimming took 1 base from V and 9 from J; bases not matched to a gene: 5. CDR1 and CDR2 from the germline V gene are LGHDT and YNNKEL (reference sequence). DNA of the CDR3: TGTGCCAGCAGCCAAGGGACTAGCGGGAGAGACCGGGAGCTGTTTTTT. As protein: CASSQGTSGRDRELFF.

The rearrangement uses TRBV5-6 and TRBJ2-5; TRBD2 aligns across 15 bases. Germline V CDR1 and CDR2: SGHDT, YYEEEE. The CDR3 consists of 16 residues. J was trimmed by 2 bases and V by 3 bases; bases with no gene match: 2. CDR3 coding DNA: TGTGCCAGCAGCTGGGGACTAGCGGGAGGTCAAGAGACCCAGTACTTC. Encoded protein: CASSWGLAGGQETQYF.

V usage is TRBV24-1 and J usage is TRBJ2-1; D might be TRBD2 (5 bases). This CDR3 region has 16 residues. Germline CDR1 reads KGHDR; CDR2 reads SFDVKD. Trimming removed 4 bases at V and 6 bases at J, with 18 bases between. DNA for the CDR3: TGTGCCACCAGTGACCCTAGCAAAACCAATCGCAATGAGCAGTTCTTC. Translation: CATSDPSKTNRNEQFF.

The chain carries TRBV19 and TRBJ1-2, with 12 bases matching TRBD1. This CDR3 is built from 13 residues. Germline V gene data show CDR1 as LNHDA and CDR2 as SQIVND (reference sequence). The V and J ends lost 5 bases and 6 bases, in that order; junction bases with no gene match: 1. The CDR3 loop reads CASSGTGGDGYTF. The CDR3 DNA reads TGTGCCAGTAGTGGGACAGGGGGCGATGGCTACACCTTC. The variable domain in full, with the rest retrieved from reference TRBV19 and TRBJ1-2, is DGGITQSPKYLFRKEGQNVTLSCEQNLNHDAMYWYRQDPGQGLRLIYYSQIVNDFQKGDIAEGYSVSREKKESFPLTVTSAQKNPTAFYLCASSGTGGDGYTFGSGTRLTVV.

This rearrangement joins TRBV19 to TRBJ1-1; 10 bases line up with TRBD1. The J segment lost 5 bases and the V segment lost 3 bases, leaving 3 bases of the junction unmatched. This CDR3 spans 14 amino acids. The germline CDR1 and CDR2 sequences are LNHDA and SQIVND (reference sequence). CDR3 loop: CASSILDRGTEAFF. The CDR3 DNA reads TGTGCCAGTAGTATTTTGGACAGGGGGACTGAAGCTTTCTTT.

This chain connects TRBV5-1 to TRBJ2-2; D is possibly TRBD1 (6 bases). Germline V gene sequence: CDR1 SGHRS, CDR2 YFSETQ. The ends were cut back, 7 bases at V and 0 bases at J, with 10 bases in the middle. The CDR3 contains 14 residues. The CDR3 DNA reads TGCGCCAGCGGGGGCAGCGCGAACACCGGGGAGCTGTTTTTT. Protein product: CASGGSANTGELFF.

CDR3 DNA sequence: TGCGCCAGCAGCGGTGCAGACTACGAGCAGTACTTC. Its protein product is CASSGADYEQYF. The chain is built from TRBV5-1 and TRBJ2-7; no clear D gene. V was shortened by 4 bases and J by 3 bases, with 8 bases between the two germline ends. Germline lookup yields CDR1 SGHRS and CDR2 YFSETQ. This CDR3 region has 12 residues.

The V call is TRBV9, the J call TRBJ2-5; maybe TRBD2 (7 bases). V lost 2 bases and J lost 5, with 13 bases in between. The CDR3 runs 14 residues. The germline V gene encodes CDR1 SGDLS and CDR2 YYNGEE. The CDR3 nucleotides read TGTGCCAGCAGCGTCGGCAGGGGAGGGGAGACCCAGTACTTC. Translated: CASSVGRGGETQYF.